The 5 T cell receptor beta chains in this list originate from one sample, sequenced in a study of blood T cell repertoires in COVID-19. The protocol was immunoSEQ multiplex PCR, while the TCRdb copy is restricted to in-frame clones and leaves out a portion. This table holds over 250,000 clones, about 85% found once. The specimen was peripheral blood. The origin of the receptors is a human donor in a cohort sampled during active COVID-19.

The CDR3 loop is CASSQVPRGPQHF. CDR3 DNA sequence: TGTGCCAGCAGCCAAGTCCCAAGGGGGCCCCAGCATTTT. The chain recombines TRBV3-1 (or the pseudogene TRBV3-2) with TRBJ1-5; a weak D match, TRBD1 (5 bases). Germline CDR1 reads LGHDT; CDR2 reads YNNKEL (reference sequence). With 1 base removed from V and 9 bases from J, the gap between germline ends came to 10 bases. The CDR3 is made up of 13 amino acids.

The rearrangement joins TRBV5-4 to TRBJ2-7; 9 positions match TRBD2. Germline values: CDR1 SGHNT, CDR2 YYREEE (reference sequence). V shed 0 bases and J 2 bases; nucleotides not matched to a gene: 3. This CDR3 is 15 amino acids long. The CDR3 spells CASSLASSGAYEQYF. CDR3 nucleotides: TGTGCCAGCAGCTTGGCCTCTAGCGGGGCCTACGAGCAGTACTTC.

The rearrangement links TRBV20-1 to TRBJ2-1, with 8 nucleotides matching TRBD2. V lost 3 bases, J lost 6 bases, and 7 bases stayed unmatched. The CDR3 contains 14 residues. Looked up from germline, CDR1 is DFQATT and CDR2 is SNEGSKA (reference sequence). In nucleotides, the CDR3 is TGCAGTGCTAGTGGGTACCTAGCGGGCAATGAGCAGTTCTTC. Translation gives CSASGYLAGNEQFF.

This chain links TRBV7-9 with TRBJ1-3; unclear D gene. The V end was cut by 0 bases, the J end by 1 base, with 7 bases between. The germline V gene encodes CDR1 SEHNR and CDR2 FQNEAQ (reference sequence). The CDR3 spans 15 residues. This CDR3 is CASSLAPGSGNTIYF. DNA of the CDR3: TGTGCCAGCAGCTTAGCCCCAGGATCTGGAAACACCATATATTTT. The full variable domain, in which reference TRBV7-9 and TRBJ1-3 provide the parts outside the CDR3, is DTGVSQNPRHKITKRGQNVTFRCDPISEHNRLYWYRQTLGQGPEFLTYFQNEAQLEKSRLLSDRFSAERPKGSFSTLEIQRTEQGDSAMYLCASSLAPGSGNTIYFGEGSWLTVV.

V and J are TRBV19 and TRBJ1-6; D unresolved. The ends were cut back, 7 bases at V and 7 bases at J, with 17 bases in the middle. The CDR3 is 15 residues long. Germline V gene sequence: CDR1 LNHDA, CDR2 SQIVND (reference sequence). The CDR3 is CASTIGEEVNSPLHF. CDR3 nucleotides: TGTGCCAGTACGATCGGGGAGGAAGTAAATTCACCCCTCCACTTT.